This TCR beta chain originates from a study of Graves' ophthalmopathy and Graves' hyperthyroidism. Study in general: No treatment had been given when peripheral blood was collected at initial diagnosis.

Note on this clonotype: Its cognate antigen is unknown. A much larger clone sits a single nucleotide away, making a read error possible.

The study enrolled ophthalmopathy donors with moderate-to-severe activity, CAS ≥3, NOSPECS ≥4 and duration under 3 months. The PBMCs used were ones drawn from over 9.5 ml of fresh peripheral blood. Study results and caveats: Blood shared most expanded thyroid clonotypes above 0.001 frequency.

Amplification targeted the TCR beta CDR3 regions, with RNA transcripts as the source material. First-round RT-PCR used HTBI primers; second-round multiplex PCR followed. TCRdb processed the multiplex PCR reads anew with MiXCR; each CDR3 protein has one entry. The data hold 650,000 to 800,000 distinct CDR3 sequences, with roughly 39% observed a single time. CDR3 size: 11 residues. V lost 8 bases and J lost 6, with 13 bases in between. The germline V gene encodes CDR1 SQVTM and CDR2 ANQGSEA. The source material was peripheral blood. The chain is built from TRBV29-1 and TRBJ2-5; D ambiguous. This clonotype originated in an adult man with Graves' ophthalmopathy. The CDR3 region is CSFRKQQTQYF. DNA of the CDR3: TGCAGCTTCCGGAAGCAACAGACCCAGTACTTC.